A selection of T cell receptor beta chains follows, all from one sample in a study of beta chain features in type 1 diabetes. Generated by immunoSEQ multiplex PCR, the TCRdb table keeps only in-frame clones and is missing some. The table includes 310,000 or so clones, approximately 11% detected once. Sequencing was done on a sample of naive CD4+ T cells from blood. These receptors all come from a woman aged 25 to 39 in good health. The CDR3 runs from the conserved cysteine through the conserved F or W. The D gene is left open where the match is weak. The size entry is marked missing in some rows and otherwise reads once, few, many or a size class.

abundance: NA
v_gene: TRBV6-5
d_gene: NA
j_gene: TRBJ2-4
CDR3aa: CASSYDQGHIQYF
CDR3nt: TGTGCCAGCAGTTACGACCAGGGTCACATTCAGTACTTC

abundance: few
v_gene: TRBV6-5
d_gene: TRBD1
j_gene: TRBJ1-1
CDR3aa: CASSYFAGTGNTEAFF
CDR3nt: TGTGCCAGCAGTTACTTCGCCGGGACAGGGAACACTGAAGCTTTCTTT

abundance: NA
v_gene: TRBV30
d_gene: TRBD2
j_gene: TRBJ2-5
CDR3aa: CAWSAGLAEGRTQYF
CDR3nt: TGTGCCTGGAGTGCGGGACTAGCGGAGGGAAGGACCCAGTACTTC

abundance: few
v_gene: TRBV21-1
d_gene: NA
j_gene: TRBJ2-7
CDR3aa: CASSLSWETFKQYF
CDR3nt: TGTGCCAGCAGCCTATCGTGGGAGACCTTTAAGCAGTACTTC

abundance: NA
v_gene: TRBV6-5
d_gene: TRBD1
j_gene: TRBJ1-5
CDR3aa: CASSAGTGSHQPQHF
CDR3nt: TGTGCCAGCAGCGCCGGGACAGGGTCCCATCAGCCCCAGCATTTT

abundance: NA
v_gene: TRBV27
d_gene: NA
j_gene: TRBJ2-7
CDR3aa: CASSTGRGYEQYF
CDR3nt: TGTGCCAGCAGTACCGGACGGGGCTACGAGCAGTACTTC

abundance: NA
v_gene: TRBV9
d_gene: NA
j_gene: TRBJ1-1
CDR3aa: CASSRVLPSNTEAFF
CDR3nt: TGTGCCAGCAGCCGTGTCCTCCCCTCGAACACTGAAGCTTTCTTT

abundance: NA
v_gene: TRBV7-2
d_gene: NA
j_gene: TRBJ1-1
CDR3aa: CASSSSPQGAFF
CDR3nt: TGTGCCAGCAGCTCCTCCCCGCAGGGGGCTTTCTTT

abundance: few
v_gene: TRBV5-6
d_gene: TRBD1
j_gene: TRBJ2-3
CDR3aa: CASSSRQGAVTQYF
CDR3nt: TGTGCCAGCAGCTCCCGACAGGGGGCTGTTACGCAGTATTTT

abundance: NA
v_gene: TRBV7-2
d_gene: NA
j_gene: TRBJ1-1
CDR3aa: CASSFMQTEAFF
CDR3nt: TGTGCCAGCAGCTTCATGCAGACTGAAGCTTTCTTT

abundance: few
v_gene: TRBV7-8
d_gene: TRBD1
j_gene: TRBJ1-1
CDR3aa: CASSQDRFVSEAFF
CDR3nt: TGTGCCAGCAGCCAGGACAGGTTCGTCTCTGAAGCTTTCTTT

abundance: few
v_gene: TRBV7-9
d_gene: TRBD1
j_gene: TRBJ2-7
CDR3aa: CASSKTGAINEQYF
CDR3nt: TGTGCCAGCAGCAAGACAGGGGCGATCAACGAGCAGTACTTC

abundance: few
v_gene: TRBV7-8
d_gene: NA
j_gene: TRBJ1-1
CDR3aa: CASSLGRGKNTEAFF
CDR3nt: TGTGCCAGCAGCTTAGGTCGCGGGAAGAACACTGAAGCTTTCTTT

abundance: many
v_gene: TRBV7-2
d_gene: TRBD2
j_gene: TRBJ2-1
CDR3aa: CASSLQAGAPYNEQFF
CDR3nt: TGTGCCAGCAGCTTACAAGCGGGAGCCCCCTACAATGAGCAGTTCTTC

abundance: NA
v_gene: TRBV29-1
d_gene: NA
j_gene: TRBJ1-2
CDR3aa: CSVDPQGGYTF
CDR3nt: TGCAGCGTTGATCCACAGGGCGGCTACACCTTC

abundance: few
v_gene: TRBV7-6
d_gene: TRBD2
j_gene: TRBJ2-1
CDR3aa: CASSFTSGGYNEQFF
CDR3nt: TGTGCCAGCAGCTTTACGAGCGGGGGCTACAATGAGCAGTTCTTC

abundance: few
v_gene: TRBV29-1
d_gene: TRBD2
j_gene: TRBJ2-1
CDR3aa: CSVAGTSGRASYNEQFF
CDR3nt: TGCAGCGTTGCCGGGACTAGCGGGAGGGCCTCGTATAATGAGCAGTTCTTC

abundance: NA
v_gene: TRBV6-6
d_gene: NA
j_gene: TRBJ2-2
CDR3aa: CASSYLEGGELFF
CDR3nt: TGTGCCAGCAGTTACTTGGAGGGCGGGGAGCTGTTTTTT

abundance: NA
v_gene: TRBV7-2
d_gene: NA
j_gene: TRBJ2-5
CDR3aa: CASSLLQGQETQYF
CDR3nt: TGTGCCAGCAGCTTACTTCAGGGACAAGAGACCCAGTACTTC

abundance: NA
v_gene: TRBV13
d_gene: TRBD1
j_gene: TRBJ1-2
CDR3aa: CASSSEHRGSGAGYTF
CDR3nt: TGTGCCAGCAGCTCAGAACACAGGGGCTCCGGGGCCGGCTACACCTTC

abundance: NA
v_gene: TRBV6-4
d_gene: TRBD2
j_gene: TRBJ2-1
CDR3aa: CASSDSWGRANEQFF
CDR3nt: TGTGCCAGCAGTGACTCCTGGGGGAGGGCCAATGAGCAGTTCTTC

abundance: NA
v_gene: TRBV9
d_gene: NA
j_gene: TRBJ1-4
CDR3aa: CASSVSPEEKLFF
CDR3nt: TGTGCCAGCAGCGTAAGCCCGGAGGAAAAACTGTTTTTT

abundance: NA
v_gene: TRBV5-4
d_gene: NA
j_gene: TRBJ2-7
CDR3aa: CASSLISGASYEQYF
CDR3nt: TGTGCCAGCAGCTTGATTAGCGGAGCCTCCTACGAGCAGTACTTC

abundance: few
v_gene: TRBV5-4
d_gene: TRBD1
j_gene: TRBJ1-2
CDR3aa: CASSIQNRGGRNYGYTF
CDR3nt: TGTGCCAGCAGCATACAAAACCGAGGGGGCCGGAACTATGGCTACACCTTC

abundance: NA
v_gene: TRBV7-2
d_gene: TRBD2
j_gene: TRBJ2-3
CDR3aa: CASSLELLAGDTDTQYF
CDR3nt: TGTGCCAGCAGCTTAGAGTTACTAGCGGGAGACACAGATACGCAGTATTTT

abundance: NA
v_gene: TRBV28
d_gene: NA
j_gene: TRBJ2-3
CDR3aa: CASSATALVTDTQYF
CDR3nt: TGTGCCAGCAGTGCAACGGCCCTAGTCACAGATACGCAGTATTTT

abundance: NA
v_gene: TRBV11-3
d_gene: NA
j_gene: TRBJ2-1
CDR3aa: CASSLVPSVEQFF
CDR3nt: TGTGCCAGCAGCTTAGTTCCCAGCGTTGAGCAGTTCTTC

abundance: NA
v_gene: TRBV7-3
d_gene: TRBD1
j_gene: TRBJ2-3
CDR3aa: CASSGQAPTSTDTQYF
CDR3nt: TGTGCCAGCAGCGGACAGGCACCAACTAGCACAGATACGCAGTATTTT

abundance: few
v_gene: TRBV11-3
d_gene: TRBD2
j_gene: TRBJ2-1
CDR3aa: CASSPGTSPYNEQFF
CDR3nt: TGTGCCAGCAGCCCCGGGACTAGCCCCTACAATGAGCAGTTCTTC

abundance: few
v_gene: TRBV7-2
d_gene: TRBD2
j_gene: TRBJ2-7
CDR3aa: CASALGGRFYEQYF
CDR3nt: TGTGCCAGCGCTCTGGGAGGGCGGTTCTACGAGCAGTACTTC

abundance: NA
v_gene: TRBV5-1
d_gene: NA
j_gene: TRBJ2-1
CDR3aa: CASSLGTHLSSYNEQFF
CDR3nt: TGCGCCAGCAGCTTGGGGACACACCTCAGCTCCTACAATGAGCAGTTCTTC

abundance: few
v_gene: TRBV4-3
d_gene: TRBD2
j_gene: TRBJ2-7
CDR3aa: CASSQESSGRASVHEQYF
CDR3nt: TGCGCCAGCAGCCAAGAGTCTAGCGGGAGGGCGTCTGTCCACGAGCAGTACTTC

abundance: NA
v_gene: TRBV28
d_gene: NA
j_gene: TRBJ2-3
CDR3aa: CASSRTTGSDTQYF
CDR3nt: TGTGCCAGCAGTAGAACGACAGGCTCAGATACGCAGTATTTT

abundance: NA
v_gene: TRBV29-1
d_gene: TRBD2
j_gene: TRBJ2-5
CDR3aa: CSALDAPGGETQYF
CDR3nt: TGCAGCGCACTTGATGCCCCGGGGGGAGAGACCCAGTACTTC

abundance: NA
v_gene: TRBV9
d_gene: NA
j_gene: TRBJ2-1
CDR3aa: CASSPGGGTPNEEQFF
CDR3nt: TGTGCCAGCAGCCCCGGTGGGGGGACGCCCAATGAGGAGCAGTTCTTC

abundance: few
v_gene: TRBV7-8
d_gene: NA
j_gene: TRBJ2-3
CDR3aa: CASSLEFGADTQYF
CDR3nt: TGTGCCAGCAGCTTAGAGTTCGGGGCAGATACGCAGTATTTT

abundance: few
v_gene: TRBV5-5
d_gene: TRBD1
j_gene: TRBJ2-7
CDR3aa: CASSRQGAAYEQYF
CDR3nt: TGTGCCAGCAGTCGACAGGGGGCGGCCTACGAGCAGTACTTC

abundance: few
v_gene: TRBV18
d_gene: TRBD2
j_gene: TRBJ2-1
CDR3aa: CASSPMASGRPYNEQFF
CDR3nt: TGTGCCAGCTCACCGATGGCTAGCGGGAGGCCCTACAATGAGCAGTTCTTC

abundance: many
v_gene: TRBV4-3
d_gene: TRBD2
j_gene: TRBJ2-3
CDR3aa: CASSEQRGTQYF
CDR3nt: TGCGCCAGCAGCGAACAGCGGGGTACGCAGTATTTT

abundance: NA
v_gene: TRBV10-3
d_gene: TRBD2
j_gene: TRBJ2-3
CDR3aa: CAISGASREGPDTQYF
CDR3nt: TGTGCCATCAGTGGGGCGTCGAGGGAGGGTCCAGATACGCAGTATTTT

abundance: NA
v_gene: TRBV30
d_gene: NA
j_gene: TRBJ2-2
CDR3aa: CAWSVGGGATGELFF
CDR3nt: TGTGCCTGGAGTGTAGGGGGGGGCGCCACCGGGGAGCTGTTTTTT

abundance: NA
v_gene: TRBV7-9
d_gene: NA
j_gene: TRBJ2-1
CDR3aa: CASSLEHTGLTYNEQFF
CDR3nt: TGTGCCAGCAGCTTAGAGCATACAGGGCTGACCTACAATGAGCAGTTCTTC

abundance: few
v_gene: TRBV15
d_gene: NA
j_gene: TRBJ1-1
CDR3aa: CATSPLRQNVEAFF
CDR3nt: TGTGCCACCAGCCCGCTTAGACAGAATGTTGAAGCTTTCTTT

abundance: NA
v_gene: TRBV10-3
d_gene: TRBD2
j_gene: TRBJ2-3
CDR3aa: CAVTGTSVDTDTQYF
CDR3nt: TGTGCCGTAACCGGGACTAGCGTAGACACAGATACGCAGTATTTT

abundance: NA
v_gene: TRBV5-4
d_gene: NA
j_gene: TRBJ2-1
CDR3aa: CASSSDSGIANNEQFF
CDR3nt: TGTGCCAGCAGCTCGGATTCCGGGATTGCTAACAATGAGCAGTTCTTC

abundance: many
v_gene: TRBV4-3
d_gene: NA
j_gene: TRBJ2-6
CDR3aa: CASSQDRGNSGANVLTF
CDR3nt: TGCGCCAGCAGCCAAGATAGAGGAAACTCTGGGGCCAACGTCCTGACTTTC

abundance: NA
v_gene: TRBV28
d_gene: TRBD2
j_gene: TRBJ2-3
CDR3aa: CASSPSLAGAADTQYF
CDR3nt: TGTGCCAGCAGCCCCTCTTTAGCGGGAGCGGCAGATACGCAGTATTTT

abundance: few
v_gene: TRBV9
d_gene: NA
j_gene: TRBJ2-7
CDR3aa: CASSVGAGDYEQYF
CDR3nt: TGTGCCAGCAGCGTAGGGGCCGGTGACTACGAGCAGTACTTC